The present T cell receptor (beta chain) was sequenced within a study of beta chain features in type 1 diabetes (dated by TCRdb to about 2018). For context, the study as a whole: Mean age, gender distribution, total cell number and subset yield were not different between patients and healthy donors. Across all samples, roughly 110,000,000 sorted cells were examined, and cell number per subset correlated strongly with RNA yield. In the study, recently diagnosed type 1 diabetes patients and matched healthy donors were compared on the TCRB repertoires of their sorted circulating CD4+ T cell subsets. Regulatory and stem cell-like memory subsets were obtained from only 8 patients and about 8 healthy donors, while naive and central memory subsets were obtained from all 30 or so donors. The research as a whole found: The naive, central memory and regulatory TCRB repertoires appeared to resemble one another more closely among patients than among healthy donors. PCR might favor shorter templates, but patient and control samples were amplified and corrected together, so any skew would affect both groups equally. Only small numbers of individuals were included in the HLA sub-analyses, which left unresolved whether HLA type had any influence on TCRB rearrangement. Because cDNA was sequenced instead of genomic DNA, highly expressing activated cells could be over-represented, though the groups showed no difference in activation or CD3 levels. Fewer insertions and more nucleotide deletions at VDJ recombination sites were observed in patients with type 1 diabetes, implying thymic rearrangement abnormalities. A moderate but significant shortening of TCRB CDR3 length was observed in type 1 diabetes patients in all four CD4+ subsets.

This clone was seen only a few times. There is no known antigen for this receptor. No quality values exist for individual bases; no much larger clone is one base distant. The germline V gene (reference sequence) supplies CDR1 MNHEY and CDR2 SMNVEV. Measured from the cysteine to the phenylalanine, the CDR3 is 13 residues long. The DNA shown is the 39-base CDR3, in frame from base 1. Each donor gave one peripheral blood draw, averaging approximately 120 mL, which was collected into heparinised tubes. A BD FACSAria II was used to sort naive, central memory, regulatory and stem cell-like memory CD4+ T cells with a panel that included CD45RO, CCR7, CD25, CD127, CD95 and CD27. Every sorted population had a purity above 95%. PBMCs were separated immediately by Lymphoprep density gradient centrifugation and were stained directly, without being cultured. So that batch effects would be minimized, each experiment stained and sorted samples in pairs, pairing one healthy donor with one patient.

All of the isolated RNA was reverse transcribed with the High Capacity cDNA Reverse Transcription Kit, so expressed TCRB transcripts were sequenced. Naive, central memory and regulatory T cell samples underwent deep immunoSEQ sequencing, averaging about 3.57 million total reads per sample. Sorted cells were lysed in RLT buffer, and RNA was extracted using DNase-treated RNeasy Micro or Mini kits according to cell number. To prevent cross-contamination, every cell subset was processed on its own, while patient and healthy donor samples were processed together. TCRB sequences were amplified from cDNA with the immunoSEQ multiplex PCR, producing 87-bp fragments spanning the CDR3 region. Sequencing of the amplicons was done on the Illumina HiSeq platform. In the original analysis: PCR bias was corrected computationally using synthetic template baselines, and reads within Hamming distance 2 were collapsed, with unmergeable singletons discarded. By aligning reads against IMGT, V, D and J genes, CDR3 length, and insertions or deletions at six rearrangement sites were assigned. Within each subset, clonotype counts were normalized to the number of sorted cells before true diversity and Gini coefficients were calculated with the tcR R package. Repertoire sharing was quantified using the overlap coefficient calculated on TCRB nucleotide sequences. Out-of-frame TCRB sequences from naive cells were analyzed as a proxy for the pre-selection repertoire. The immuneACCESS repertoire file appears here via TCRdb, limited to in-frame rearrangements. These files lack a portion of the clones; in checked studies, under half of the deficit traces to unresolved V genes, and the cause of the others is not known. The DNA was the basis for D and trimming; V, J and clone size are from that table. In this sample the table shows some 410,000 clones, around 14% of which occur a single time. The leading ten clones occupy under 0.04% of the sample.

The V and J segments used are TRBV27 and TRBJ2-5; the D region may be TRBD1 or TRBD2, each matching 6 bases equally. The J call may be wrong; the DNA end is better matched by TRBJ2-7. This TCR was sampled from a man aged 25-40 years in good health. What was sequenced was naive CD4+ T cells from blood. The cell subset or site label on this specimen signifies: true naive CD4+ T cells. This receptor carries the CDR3 CASSWGAAYEQYF. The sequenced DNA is TGTGCCAGCAGTTGGGGGGCAGCCTACGAGCAGTACTTC.